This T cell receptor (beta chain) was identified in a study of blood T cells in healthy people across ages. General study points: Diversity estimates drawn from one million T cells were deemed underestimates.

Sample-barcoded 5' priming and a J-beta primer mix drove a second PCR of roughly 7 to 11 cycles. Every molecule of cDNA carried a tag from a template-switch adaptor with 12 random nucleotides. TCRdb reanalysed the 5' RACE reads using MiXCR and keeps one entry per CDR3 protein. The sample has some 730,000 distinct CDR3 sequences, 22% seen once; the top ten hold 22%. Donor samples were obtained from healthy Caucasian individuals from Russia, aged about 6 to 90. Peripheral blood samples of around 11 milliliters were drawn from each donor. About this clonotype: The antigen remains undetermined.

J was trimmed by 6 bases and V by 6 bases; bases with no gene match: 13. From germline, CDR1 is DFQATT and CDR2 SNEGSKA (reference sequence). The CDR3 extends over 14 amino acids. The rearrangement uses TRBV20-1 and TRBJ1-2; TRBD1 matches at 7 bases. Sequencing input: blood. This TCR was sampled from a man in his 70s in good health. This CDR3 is CSARILDRENGYTF. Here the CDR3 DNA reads TGCAGTGCCCGGATACTTGACAGGGAAAATGGCTACACCTTC.